This is a list of T cell receptor beta chains from one sample in a study of cytomegalovirus exposure and HLA in healthy donors. TCRdb's copy holds only in-frame clones and misses some; the assay was immunoSEQ multiplex PCR. The table includes approximately 140,000 clones, approximately 70% detected once. The sequenced sample was PBMCs. The origin of the receptors is a woman in her sixties or seventies in good health and CMV-seropositive. Both conserved end residues are part of each CDR3. The D gene is left open where the match is weak. Some rows mark clone size as missing; the rest say once, few, many or name a class of expanded clone.

>TRBV11-2|few|TRBJ1-1|TRBD1
CASSLAGGTEAFF
TGTGCCAGCAGCTTAGCAGGGGGGACTGAAGCTTTCTTT
>TRBV6-1|NA|TRBJ1-1|NA
CASSEQGSTEAFF
TGTGCCAGCAGTGAACAGGGTAGTACTGAAGCTTTCTTT
>TRBV14|NA|TRBJ2-7|TRBD1
CASSPHSGTGLGQYF
TGTGCCAGCAGCCCGCATTCCGGGACAGGGTTGGGACAGTACTTC
>TRBV9|NA|TRBJ2-6|TRBD1
CASSVDPGQGAGANVLTF
TGTGCCAGCAGCGTAGATCCTGGGCAGGGGGCAGGGGCCAACGTCCTGACTTTC
>TRBV9|NA|TRBJ2-1|NA
CASSVAGGPGTDEQFF
TGTGCCAGCAGCGTAGCTGGCGGGCCCGGTACGGATGAGCAGTTCTTC
>TRBV7-3|NA|TRBJ2-1|TRBD2
CASSSPRSGGFNEQFF
TGTGCCAGCAGCTCCCCTCGGAGCGGGGGGTTCAATGAGCAGTTCTTC
>TRBV14|NA|TRBJ2-1|NA
CASSQSSGYNEQFF
TGTGCCAGCAGCCAAAGCAGCGGGTACAATGAGCAGTTCTTC
>TRBV19|NA|TRBJ2-5|NA
CASSIGLEETQYF
TGTGCCAGTAGTATTGGGCTTGAAGAGACCCAGTACTTC
>TRBV9|NA|TRBJ1-1|NA
CASIPTGAETKDTEAFF
TGTGCCAGCATCCCCACCGGTGCGGAGACCAAGGACACTGAAGCTTTCTTT
>TRBV25-1|NA|TRBJ1-2|NA
CASSESGRGDGYTF
TGTGCCAGCAGTGAATCAGGCAGGGGTGATGGCTACACCTTC
>TRBV12-5|NA|TRBJ2-2|TRBD2
CASGLGLAGTGELFF
TGTGCTAGTGGTTTGGGTCTAGCGGGGACAGGGGAGCTGTTTTTT
>TRBV9|NA|TRBJ1-4|NA
CASSPRTGVTNEKLFF
TGTGCCAGCAGCCCCCGGACGGGGGTAACTAATGAAAAACTGTTTTTT
>TRBV11-2|NA|TRBJ1-1|NA
CASGGGMNTEAFF
TGTGCCAGCGGGGGGGGCATGAACACTGAAGCTTTCTTT
>TRBV14|few|TRBJ2-2|NA
CASSQVGGNTGELFF
TGTGCCAGCAGCCAAGTAGGCGGGAACACCGGGGAGCTGTTTTTT
>TRBV2|NA|TRBJ1-5|NA
CASSERGSHQPQHF
TGTGCCAGCAGTGAAAGGGGGAGCCATCAGCCCCAGCATTTT
>TRBV7-9|NA|TRBJ1-1|NA
CASSQLNPTVMNTEAFF
TGTGCCAGCAGCCAACTAAACCCGACCGTCATGAACACTGAAGCTTTCTTT